A selection of T cell receptor beta chains follows, all from one sample in a study of blood T cell repertoires in COVID-19. Only in-frame clones appear in the TCRdb table, and some are missing; sequencing was by immunoSEQ multiplex PCR. The table includes about 68,000 clones, around 90% detected once. Sequenced input: peripheral blood. All receptors derive from a middle-aged man with COVID-19, enrolled during active disease. CDR3s include the opening cysteine and the closing phenylalanine or tryptophan. Clone size is shown for a subset of rows, as once, few, many or a class of expanded clone.

-,TRBV9,TRBJ2-2,CASSPGAGGGSTGELFF
-,TRBV6-5,TRBJ2-7,CASSYSGGQGPYEQYF
-,TRBV7-3,TRBJ1-6,CASSLYGVGSPLHF
-,TRBV19,TRBJ1-5,CASSPQGTLNQPQHF
-,TRBV12-3/TRBV12-4,TRBJ1-4,CASVGGSGEKLFF
-,TRBV5-1,TRBJ1-4,CASSQQGAGEKLFF
-,TRBV19,TRBJ2-1,CASSILSGRYNEQFF
once,TRBV4-1,TRBJ1-1,CASSPPSSSEAFF
once,TRBV19,TRBJ2-7,CASSMGQGNEQYF
-,TRBV7-9,TRBJ2-5,CASSPGWETQYF
once,TRBV7-2,TRBJ2-1,CASSPGLVSGNEQFF
once,TRBV18,TRBJ2-2,CASSPWTSGNTGELFF
once,TRBV5-4,TRBJ2-7,CASSLDTGSTRQYF
-,TRBV29-1,TRBJ2-3,CSAPAAGDTDTQYF
-,TRBV2,TRBJ1-1,CASSEASGGVTEAFF
-,TRBV5-4,TRBJ1-3,CASSPRDRGLDVGNTIYF
-,TRBV6-5,TRBJ1-2,CASSRGGDYGYTF
-,TRBV5-1,TRBJ2-7,CASSLYPQGDENEQYF
few,TRBV5-4,TRBJ2-7,CASSLRGLTSGNYDYEQYF
-,TRBV5-1,TRBJ2-5,CASSTRQGRGETQYF
-,TRBV5-1,TRBJ2-3,CASSWEGRAGTDTQYF
-,TRBV3-1/TRBV3-2,TRBJ2-2,CASSPTATSGELFF
-,TRBV10-3,TRBJ2-2,CAINGGRRTGELFF
-,TRBV15,TRBJ1-2,CATSRDLGGYGYTF
-,TRBV5-1,TRBJ1-4,CASRTGTNEKLFF
-,TRBV7-6,TRBJ2-1,CASSLVGAGLAFGNEQFF
-,TRBV2,TRBJ2-1,CASSESVFSYNEQFF
few,TRBV19,TRBJ2-3,CASSNRRGFTGTDTQYF
once,TRBV30,TRBJ2-5,CAWSDGDFQETQYF
-,TRBV7-2,TRBJ1-5,CASSPAGGNQPQHF
-,TRBV11-3,TRBJ2-2,CASSPTRGPSGELFF
few,TRBV28,TRBJ2-6,CASTGHSGANVLTF
-,TRBV5-5,TRBJ1-1,CASSPGGKFSVRGAEAFF
-,TRBV7-9,TRBJ2-2,CASSLPGELFF
-,TRBV9,TRBJ2-7,CASSPRGGPGEQYF
-,TRBV6-5,TRBJ2-2,CASTGLAEDGELFF
-,TRBV4-1,TRBJ1-1,CASSQSPLTGRNTEAFF
-,TRBV11-2,TRBJ2-7,CASSLAGQYNYEQYF
-,TRBV5-4,TRBJ1-2,CASSSPRGDYGYTF
-,TRBV3-1/TRBV3-2,TRBJ2-1,CASSPGTGDYNEQFF
-,TRBV19,TRBJ1-1,CASSTRDRGYATEAFF
-,TRBV5-1,TRBJ1-3,CASSTPTGTTGNTIYF
-,TRBV27,TRBJ2-2,CASSRLGVAGNTGELFF
-,TRBV4-1,TRBJ2-1,CASSQPTSGRNEQFF
-,TRBV19,TRBJ1-6,CASSSGQIYSGNSPLHF
-,TRBV11-2,TRBJ1-2,CASSLVVPGGGDGYTF
-,TRBV4-2,TRBJ2-2,CASSIQTGGTGELFF
-,TRBV11-2,TRBJ1-2,CASSQPDRGYGYTF
-,TRBV7-9,TRBJ2-3,CASSPPTGMNTDTQYF
-,TRBV5-1,TRBJ2-7,CASSLGLAETYEQYF
once,TRBV27,TRBJ1-2,CASSFAPITSANYGYTF
-,TRBV18,TRBJ2-1,CASSPPGEGGDEQFF
-,TRBV11-2,TRBJ2-3,CASSRAPTDTQYF
-,TRBV18,TRBJ2-5,CASSPPRGQGEETQYF
-,TRBV7-2,TRBJ1-5,CASSPVGQPQHF
-,TRBV9,TRBJ2-5,CASSGTSGRMETQYF
-,TRBV11-2,TRBJ2-7,CASSFEGARVQYF
-,TRBV19,TRBJ2-3,CASSTRQGLGADTQYF
-,TRBV18,TRBJ1-3,CASSPGAVYSGNTIYF
-,TRBV5-1,TRBJ2-7,CASSLWGGSYEQYF